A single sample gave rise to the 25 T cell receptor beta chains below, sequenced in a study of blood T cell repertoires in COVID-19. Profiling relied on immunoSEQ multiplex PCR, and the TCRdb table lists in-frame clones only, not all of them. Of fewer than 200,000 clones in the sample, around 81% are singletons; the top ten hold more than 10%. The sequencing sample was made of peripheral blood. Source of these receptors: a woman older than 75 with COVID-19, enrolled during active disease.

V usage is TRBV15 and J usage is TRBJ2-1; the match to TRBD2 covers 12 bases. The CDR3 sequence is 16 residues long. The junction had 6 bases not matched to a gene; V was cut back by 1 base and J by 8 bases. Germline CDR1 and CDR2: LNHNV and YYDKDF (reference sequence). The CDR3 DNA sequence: TGTGCCACCAGCAGAGGCGGGACTAGCGGGCACCATGAGCAGTTCTTC. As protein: CATSRGGTSGHHEQFF.

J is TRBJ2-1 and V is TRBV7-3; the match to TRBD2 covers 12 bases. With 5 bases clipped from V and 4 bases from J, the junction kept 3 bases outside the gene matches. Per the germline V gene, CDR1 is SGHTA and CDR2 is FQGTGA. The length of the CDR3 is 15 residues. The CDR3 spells CASSDLAGGYNEQFF. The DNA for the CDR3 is TGTGCCAGCAGCGACCTAGCGGGGGGGTACAATGAGCAGTTCTTC.

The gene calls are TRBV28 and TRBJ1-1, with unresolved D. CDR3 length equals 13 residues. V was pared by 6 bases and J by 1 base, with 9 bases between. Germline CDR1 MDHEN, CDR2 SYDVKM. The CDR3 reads CASSPGRNTEAFF. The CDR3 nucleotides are TGTGCCAGCAGCCCCGGGAGGAACACTGAAGCTTTCTTT.

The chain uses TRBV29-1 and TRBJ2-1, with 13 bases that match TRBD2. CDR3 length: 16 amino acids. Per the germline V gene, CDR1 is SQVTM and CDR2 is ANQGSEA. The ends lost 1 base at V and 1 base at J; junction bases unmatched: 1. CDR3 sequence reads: CSVEGTSGGSYNEQFF. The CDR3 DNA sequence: TGCAGCGTTGAAGGGACTAGCGGGGGATCCTACAATGAGCAGTTCTTC.

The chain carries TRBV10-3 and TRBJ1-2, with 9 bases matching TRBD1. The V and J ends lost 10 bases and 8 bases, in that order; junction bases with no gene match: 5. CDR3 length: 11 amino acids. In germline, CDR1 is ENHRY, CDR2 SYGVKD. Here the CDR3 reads CATGQGLGYTF. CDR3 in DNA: TGTGCCACCGGACAGGGGCTAGGCTACACCTTC.

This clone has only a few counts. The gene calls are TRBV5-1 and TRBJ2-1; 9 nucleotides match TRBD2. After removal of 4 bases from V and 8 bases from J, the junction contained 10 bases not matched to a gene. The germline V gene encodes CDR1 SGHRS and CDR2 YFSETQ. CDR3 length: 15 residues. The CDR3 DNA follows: TGCGCCAGCAGCAGAGGACTAGCGCAGGGAGATGAGCAGTTCTTC. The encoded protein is CASSRGLAQGDEQFF.

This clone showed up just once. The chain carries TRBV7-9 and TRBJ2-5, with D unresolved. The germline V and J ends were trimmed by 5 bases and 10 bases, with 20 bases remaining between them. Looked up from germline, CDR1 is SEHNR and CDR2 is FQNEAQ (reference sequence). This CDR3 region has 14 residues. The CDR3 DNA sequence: TGTGCCAGCAGCAGGGATCCCCCAATGATCGGCCAGTACTTC. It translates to CASSRDPPMIGQYF.

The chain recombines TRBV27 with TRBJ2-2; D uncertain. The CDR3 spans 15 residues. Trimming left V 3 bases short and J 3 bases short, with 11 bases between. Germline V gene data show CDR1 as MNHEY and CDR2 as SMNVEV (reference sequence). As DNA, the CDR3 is TGTGCCAGCAGTTTCCAATACAGATACACCGGGGAGCTGTTTTTT. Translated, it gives CASSFQYRYTGELFF.

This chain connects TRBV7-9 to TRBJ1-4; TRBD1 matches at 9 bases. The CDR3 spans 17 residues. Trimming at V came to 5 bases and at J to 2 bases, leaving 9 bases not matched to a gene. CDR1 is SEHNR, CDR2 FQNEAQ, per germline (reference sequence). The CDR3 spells CASSTFTGGRTNEKLFF. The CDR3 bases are TGTGCCAGCAGCACCTTTACAGGGGGCCGGACTAATGAAAAACTGTTTTTT.

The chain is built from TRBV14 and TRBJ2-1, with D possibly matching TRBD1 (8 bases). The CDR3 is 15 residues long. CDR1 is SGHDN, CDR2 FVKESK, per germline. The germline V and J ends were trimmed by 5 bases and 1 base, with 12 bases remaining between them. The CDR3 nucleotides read TGTGCCAGCAGCGCACAGGGGGGGTCCTACAATGAGCAGTTCTTC. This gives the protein CASSAQGGSYNEQFF.

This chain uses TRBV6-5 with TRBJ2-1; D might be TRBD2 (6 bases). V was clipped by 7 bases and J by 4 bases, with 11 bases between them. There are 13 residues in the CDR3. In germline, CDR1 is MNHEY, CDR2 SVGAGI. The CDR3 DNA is TGTGCCAGCATAACTAGCAATTACAATGAGCAGTTCTTC. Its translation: CASITSNYNEQFF.

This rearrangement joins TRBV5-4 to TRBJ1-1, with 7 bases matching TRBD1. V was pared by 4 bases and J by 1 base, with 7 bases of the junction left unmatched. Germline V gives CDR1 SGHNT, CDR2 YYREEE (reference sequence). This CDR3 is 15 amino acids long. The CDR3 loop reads CASSARQGGNTEAFF. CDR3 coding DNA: TGTGCCAGCAGCGCTCGACAGGGCGGGAACACTGAAGCTTTCTTT.

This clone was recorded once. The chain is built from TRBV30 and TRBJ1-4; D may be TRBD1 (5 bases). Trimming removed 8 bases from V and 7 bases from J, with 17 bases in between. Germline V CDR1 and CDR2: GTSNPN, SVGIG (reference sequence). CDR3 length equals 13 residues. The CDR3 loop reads CAGTGPRGEKLFF. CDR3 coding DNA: TGTGCCGGCACAGGCCCTAGGGGTGAAAAACTGTTTTTT.

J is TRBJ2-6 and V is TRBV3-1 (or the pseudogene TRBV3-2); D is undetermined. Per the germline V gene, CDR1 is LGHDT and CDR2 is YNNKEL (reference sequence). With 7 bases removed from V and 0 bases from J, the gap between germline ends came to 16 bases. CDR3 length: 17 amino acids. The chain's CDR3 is CASTPTPPPSGANVLTF. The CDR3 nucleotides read TGTGCCAGCACCCCGACACCTCCCCCCTCTGGGGCCAACGTCCTGACTTTC.

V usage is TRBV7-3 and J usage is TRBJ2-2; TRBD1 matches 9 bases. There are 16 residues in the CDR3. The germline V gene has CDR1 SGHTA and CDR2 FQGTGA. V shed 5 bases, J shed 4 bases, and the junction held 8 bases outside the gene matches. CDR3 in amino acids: CASSKRPDRGTGELFF. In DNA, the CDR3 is TGTGCCAGCAGCAAACGCCCGGACAGGGGCACCGGGGAGCTGTTTTTT.

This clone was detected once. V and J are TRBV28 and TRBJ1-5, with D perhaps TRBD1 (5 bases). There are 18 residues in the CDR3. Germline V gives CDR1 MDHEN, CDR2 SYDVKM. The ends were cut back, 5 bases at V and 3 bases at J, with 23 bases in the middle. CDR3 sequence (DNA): TGTGCCAGCAGTCTCCGGGGGATGGCCTTCGGGGACAATCAGCCCCAGCATTTT. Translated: CASSLRGMAFGDNQPQHF.

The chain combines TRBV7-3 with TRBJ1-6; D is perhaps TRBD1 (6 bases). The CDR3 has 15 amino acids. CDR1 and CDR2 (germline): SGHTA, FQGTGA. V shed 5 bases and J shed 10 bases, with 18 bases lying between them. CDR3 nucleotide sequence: TGTGCCAGCAGCAGGGATTCAGGGGTATACTCACCCCTCCACTTT. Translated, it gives CASSRDSGVYSPLHF.

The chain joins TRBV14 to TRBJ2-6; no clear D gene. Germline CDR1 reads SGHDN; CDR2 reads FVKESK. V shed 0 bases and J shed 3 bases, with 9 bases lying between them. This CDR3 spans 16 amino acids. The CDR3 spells CASSQDLTHGANVLTF. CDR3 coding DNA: TGTGCCAGCAGCCAAGATCTGACTCATGGGGCCAACGTCCTGACTTTC.

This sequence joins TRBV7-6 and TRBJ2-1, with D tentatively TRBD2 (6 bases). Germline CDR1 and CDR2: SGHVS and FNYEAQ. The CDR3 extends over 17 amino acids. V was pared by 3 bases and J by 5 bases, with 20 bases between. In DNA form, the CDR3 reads TGTGCCAGCAGCTTGACACTAGCCGACCAGTCGGACAATGAGCAGTTCTTC. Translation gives CASSLTLADQSDNEQFF.

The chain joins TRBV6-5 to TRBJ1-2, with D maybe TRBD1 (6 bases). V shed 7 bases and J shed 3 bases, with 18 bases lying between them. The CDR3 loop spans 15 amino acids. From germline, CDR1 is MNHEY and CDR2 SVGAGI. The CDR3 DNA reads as TGTGCCAGCACCAAAGGGGGAATGGGCGACTATGGCTACACCTTC. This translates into CASTKGGMGDYGYTF.

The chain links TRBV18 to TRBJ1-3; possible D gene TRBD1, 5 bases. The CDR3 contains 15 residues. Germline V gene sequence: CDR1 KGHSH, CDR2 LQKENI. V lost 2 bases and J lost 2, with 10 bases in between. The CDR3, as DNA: TGTGCCAGCTCACCATCGCCGGGGGCTGGAAACACCATATATTTT. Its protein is CASSPSPGAGNTIYF.

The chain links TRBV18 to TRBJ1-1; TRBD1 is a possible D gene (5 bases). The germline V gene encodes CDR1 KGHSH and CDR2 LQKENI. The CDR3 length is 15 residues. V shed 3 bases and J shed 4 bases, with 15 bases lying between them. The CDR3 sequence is CASSPRAGGVTEAFF. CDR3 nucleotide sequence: TGTGCCAGCTCACCCCGGGCGGGGGGGGTCACTGAAGCTTTCTTT.

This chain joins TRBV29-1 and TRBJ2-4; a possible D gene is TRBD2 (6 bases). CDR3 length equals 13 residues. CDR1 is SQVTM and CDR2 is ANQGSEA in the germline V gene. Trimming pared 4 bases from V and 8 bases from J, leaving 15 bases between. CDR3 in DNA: TGCAGCGTTGTTCCGGGGGTTGGGGACATTCAGTACTTC. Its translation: CSVVPGVGDIQYF.

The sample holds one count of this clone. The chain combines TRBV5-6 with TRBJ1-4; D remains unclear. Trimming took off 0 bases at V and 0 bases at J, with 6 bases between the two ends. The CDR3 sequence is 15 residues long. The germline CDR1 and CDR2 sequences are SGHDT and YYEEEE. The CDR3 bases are TGTGCCAGCAGCTTGGGGGAGGCAACTAATGAAAAACTGTTTTTT. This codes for CASSLGEATNEKLFF.

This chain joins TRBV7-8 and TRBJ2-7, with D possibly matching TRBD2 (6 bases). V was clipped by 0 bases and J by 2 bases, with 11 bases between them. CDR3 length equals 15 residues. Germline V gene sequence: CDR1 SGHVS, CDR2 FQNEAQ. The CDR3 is CASSLARDSTYEQYF. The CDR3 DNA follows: TGTGCCAGCAGCTTAGCTAGGGACTCCACCTACGAGCAGTACTTC.